One and the same sample provided the 17 T cell receptor beta chains below, sequenced in a study of shared clonotypes between healthy human individuals. Some clones are missing from TCRdb's copy, which holds only in-frame ones; the method was immunoSEQ multiplex PCR. The table records just over 2,000,000 clones, approximately 94% of them present only once. CD8 cells regarded as naive lacked CD45RO, were positively chosen for CCR7, and omitted terminally differentiated effector memory CD45RA+ cells. The specimen was naive CD8+ T cells sorted from blood. Receptors were obtained from a man aged 18 to 35 in good health.

The chain couples TRBV5-4 to TRBJ1-2; possible D gene TRBD1, 5 bases. The CDR3 is made up of 18 amino acids. CDR1 and CDR2 from the germline V gene are SGHNT and YYREEE (reference sequence). V lost 1 base to trimming and J lost 4 bases, with 23 bases between them. CDR3 sequence (DNA): TGTGCCAGCAGCTTGAAGGCAGGGTCGGCCCAGATCCCCTATGGCTACACCTTC. Protein product: CASSLKAGSAQIPYGYTF.

The rearrangement links TRBV4-2 to TRBJ2-7, with 9 bases aligning to TRBD1. Per germline, CDR1 LGHNA and CDR2 YNFKEQ. Unmatched junction bases numbered 11, after V lost 2 bases and J lost 3 bases. The CDR3 totals 17 residues. In DNA form, the CDR3 reads TGTGCCAGCAGCCAAAACGCCGGGACAGGGTTCTTCTACGAGCAGTACTTC. Translation: CASSQNAGTGFFYEQYF.

The chain is built from TRBV7-2 and TRBJ1-1, with 7 positions matching TRBD1. The CDR3 contains 16 residues. The ends lost 4 bases at V and 1 base at J; junction bases unmatched: 9. Looked up from germline, CDR1 is SGHTA and CDR2 is FQGNSA. CDR3 in amino acids: CASSYTTGRENTEAFF. The CDR3 DNA reads as TGTGCCAGCAGCTACACGACAGGGAGGGAGAACACTGAAGCTTTCTTT.

This chain connects TRBV6-6 to TRBJ2-3; the match to TRBD2 covers 9 bases. The length of the CDR3 is 16 residues. V was pared by 3 bases and J by 0 bases, with 4 bases of the junction left unmatched. CDR1 and CDR2 from the germline V gene are MNHNY and SVGAGI (reference sequence). CDR3 in amino acids: CASSYAAGGSTDTQYF. Written as DNA, the CDR3 is TGTGCCAGCAGTTATGCGGCGGGGGGGAGCACAGATACGCAGTATTTT.

This chain connects TRBV18 to TRBJ2-7; 8 nucleotides line up with TRBD1. CDR3 size: 14 residues. The J segment lost 5 bases and the V segment lost 3 bases, leaving 6 bases of the junction unmatched. The germline V gene encodes CDR1 KGHSH and CDR2 LQKENI. As DNA, the CDR3 is TGTGCCAGCTCACCGGACAGGGTTAACGACGAGCAGTACTTC. This translates into CASSPDRVNDEQYF.

The V gene is TRBV7-9, the J gene TRBJ2-7, with D unclear. Trimming cost V 0 bases and J 3 bases, with 15 bases left between them. Germline CDR1 SEHNR, CDR2 FQNEAQ (reference sequence). This CDR3 comprises 16 residues. The CDR3 nucleotides are TGTGCCAGCAGCTTAGCCCTCCACGGGCAGGACTACGAGCAGTACTTC. This sequence encodes CASSLALHGQDYEQYF.

The rearrangement uses TRBV4-3 and TRBJ2-7; 8 bases map to TRBD2. The V and J ends lost 0 bases and 6 bases, in that order; junction bases with no gene match: 13. The CDR3 contains 17 residues. Looked up from germline, CDR1 is LGHNA and CDR2 is YSLEER. CDR3 protein: CASSQDIETSVLGEQYF. Written as DNA, the CDR3 is TGCGCCAGCAGCCAAGATATTGAGACTAGCGTTCTCGGCGAGCAGTACTTC.

The J gene is TRBJ2-7, the V gene TRBV6-6, with 9 bases lining up with TRBD2. CDR1 MNHNY and CDR2 SVGAGI come from the germline V gene (reference sequence). This CDR3 contains 15 residues. The V gene end was trimmed by 5 bases and the J gene end by 3 bases; junction bases not matched to a gene: 8. CDR3 protein: CASSPTTSGIYEQYF. In DNA form, the CDR3 reads TGTGCCAGCAGTCCAACGACTAGCGGCATCTACGAGCAGTACTTC.

Of note for this clone: Other DNA sequences within the sample encode an identical CDR3. The chain couples TRBV6-5 to TRBJ1-3, with D hard to call. Germline V lookup: CDR1 MNHEY, CDR2 SVGAGI. Trimming took off 0 bases at V and 4 bases at J, with 4 bases between the two ends. This CDR3 region has 13 residues. In nucleotides, the CDR3 is TGTGCCAGCAGTTACTCCGAGGGAAACACCATATATTTT. It yields the protein CASSYSEGNTIYF.

Concerning this clone: Different DNA sequences within this sample yield the same CDR3. The chain links TRBV30 to TRBJ2-7; D is unresolved. The CDR3 loop spans 11 amino acids. V lost 3 bases and J lost 5, with 8 bases in between. Germline assignment: CDR1 GTSNPN and CDR2 SVGIG (reference sequence). The CDR3 loop reads CAWSVAHEQYF. In DNA form, the CDR3 reads TGTGCCTGGAGCGTGGCCCACGAGCAGTACTTC.

The chain has TRBV6-5 and TRBJ2-7, with D unclear. The CDR3 has 16 residues. CDR1 is MNHEY and CDR2 is SVGAGI in the germline V gene. The V end lost 2 bases, the J end lost 0 bases, and 14 bases lay between the germline ends. CDR3: CASSYGPLTSSYEQYF. The CDR3 DNA reads as TGTGCCAGCAGTTACGGACCCTTAACCAGCTCCTACGAGCAGTACTTC.

As to this clone: A much larger clonotype is one base distant, so this may be a read error. This specimen includes other DNA sequences encoding the same CDR3. This chain uses TRBV9 with TRBJ2-3; no clear D. CDR1 is SGDLS, CDR2 YYNGEE, per germline. The V and J ends lost 0 bases and 0 bases respectively, with 5 bases between them. CDR3 length: 14 residues. The CDR3 nucleotides read TGTGCCAGCAGCGTAGTGGGGAGCACAGATACGCAGTATTTT. Translation: CASSVVGSTDTQYF.

This chain links TRBV29-1 with TRBJ2-5; the D gene is possibly TRBD1 (6 bases). The length of the CDR3 is 11 residues. Deletions cut 7 bases from V and 3 bases from J, with 9 bases between. Germline V gene sequence: CDR1 SQVTM, CDR2 ANQGSEA. CDR3 sequence: CSGGHEETQYF. CDR3 nucleotide sequence: TGCAGCGGGGGACACGAAGAGACCCAGTACTTC.

The CDR3 DNA is TGCAGCGTTTCCTGGACAGGGACGTCCTACGAGCAGTACTTC. Translating it yields CSVSWTGTSYEQYF. V gene TRBV29-1 combines with J gene TRBJ2-7, with TRBD1 matching over 8 bases. Germline V gene lookup returns CDR1 SQVTM and CDR2 ANQGSEA. Losses at the gene ends were 5 bases for V and 1 base for J; bases not matched to a gene: 7. The CDR3 has 14 residues.

The chain combines TRBV7-9 with TRBJ1-3; no clear D. The CDR3 is 14 amino acids. Trimming took off 1 base at V and 4 bases at J, with 8 bases between the two ends. Germline CDR1 and CDR2: SEHNR and FQNEAQ (reference sequence). CDR3 sequence reads: CASSLVVRGNTIYF. The CDR3 nucleotides are TGTGCCAGCAGCTTAGTGGTTCGAGGAAACACCATATATTTT.

This rearrangement joins TRBV10-2 to TRBJ2-7, with TRBD2 matching over 7 bases. CDR1 and CDR2 from the germline V gene are WSHSY and SAAADI. V shed 4 bases, J shed 1 base, and the junction held 7 bases outside the gene matches. The CDR3 sequence is 15 residues long. The CDR3 bases are TGCGCCAGCAGTGTAGGAGCGGGACTGTCCTACGAGCAGTACTTC. Translated, it gives CASSVGAGLSYEQYF.

The CDR3 coding sequence is TGTGCCAGCAGCTTAGGTGGACAACTTGAAGCTTTCTTT. Translating it yields CASSLGGQLEAFF. The rearrangement links TRBV7-8 to TRBJ1-1, with TRBD1 as a possible D gene (5 bases). Germline V CDR1 and CDR2: SGHVS, FQNEAQ. Trimming left V 1 base short and J 7 bases short, with 10 bases between. The CDR3 length is 13 residues.